This TCR beta chain appears in the sequencing data of a study of Ad26.COV2.S vaccination and SARS-CoV-2 variants. As for the study in general: Sample donor was a member of the COV1001 Ad26.COV2.S trial arm.

The treatment: around 19 received Ad26.COV2.S at low or high dose, single or two shots; about 5 received placebo; per-sample allocation not given. Sample collection was performed on day 63 after the first vaccine or placebo injection. In Boston, an adult donor aged 18-55 years took part. Germline CDR1 SGHTA, CDR2 FQGNSA. The length of the CDR3 is 17 residues. On this clone: Its target is not known. Germline is not matched at one junction end, which may reflect a read error. This specimen includes other DNA sequences encoding the same CDR3.

Only in-frame clones appear in the TCRdb table, and some are missing; sequencing was by immunoSEQ multiplex PCR. The profile shows about 320,000 clones, around 84% of them singletons. Notes on the study in general: Vaccinees and placebo recipients showed similar non-spike TCR breadth. CD8+ and CD4+ T cells specific for spike reportedly responded with substantial breadth after vaccination.

The rearrangement uses TRBV7-2 and TRBJ1-3; TRBD1 is a possible D gene (6 bases). Sequenced here: peripheral blood, sampled in a trial of Ad26.COV2.S vaccine versus placebo. The receptor was isolated from a person between 18 and 59 years old who received the Ad26.COV2.S COVID-19 vaccine or a placebo. The DNA of the CDR3 is TGCGCCAGCAGCTCCAGGACAGTAAGAGGGAGAGGAAACACCATATATTTT. Amino acid sequence: CASSSRTVRGRGNTIYF.